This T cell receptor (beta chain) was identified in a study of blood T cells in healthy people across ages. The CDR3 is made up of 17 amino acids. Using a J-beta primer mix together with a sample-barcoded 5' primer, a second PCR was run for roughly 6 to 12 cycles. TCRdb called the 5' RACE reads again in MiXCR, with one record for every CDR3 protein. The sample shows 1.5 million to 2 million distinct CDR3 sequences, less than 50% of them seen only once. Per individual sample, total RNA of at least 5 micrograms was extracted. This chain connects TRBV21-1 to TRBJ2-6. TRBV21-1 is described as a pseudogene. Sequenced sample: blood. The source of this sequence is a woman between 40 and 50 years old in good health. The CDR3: CASSKVRQGFGANVLTF. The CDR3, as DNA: TGTGCCAGCAGCAAAGTACGCCAGGGGTTTGGGGCCAACGTCCTGACTTTC.